The 18 T cell receptor beta chains below were found in one sample sequenced in a study of cytomegalovirus exposure and HLA in healthy donors. Both 60 Vbeta primers and 13 Jbeta primers went into the PCR. Produced via immunoSEQ multiplex PCR; TCRdb's table is partial and in-frame only. The data hold roughly 150,000 clones, with 65% to 70% observed a single time. Sequencing was done on a sample of PBMCs. All receptors derive from a man aged 30-40 years in good health and CMV-seropositive.

The chain couples TRBV28 to TRBJ2-5; weak D call: TRBD1 (6 bases). Germline CDR1 and CDR2: MDHEN and SYDVKM. Trimming cost V 5 bases and J 1 base, with 17 bases left between them. The CDR3 contains 16 residues. The CDR3: CASSPPTGHFQETQYF. The CDR3 bases are TGTGCCAGCAGTCCCCCAACGGGACACTTCCAAGAGACCCAGTACTTC.

This clone was detected once. V is TRBV5-1 and J is TRBJ2-2; D may be TRBD2 (6 bases). The CDR3 totals 15 residues. The germline V and J ends were trimmed by 0 bases and 5 bases, with 11 bases remaining between them. Per the germline V gene, CDR1 is SGHRS and CDR2 is YFSETQ. In DNA, the CDR3 is TGCGCCAGCAGCTTGGACCCCCGGGGGACCGGGGAGCTGTTTTTT. This translates into CASSLDPRGTGELFF. The variable domain in full, completed from reference TRBV5-1 and TRBJ2-2, reads KAGVTQTPRYLIKTRGQQVTLSCSPISGHRSVSWYQQTPGQGLQFLFEYFSETQRNKGNFPGRFSGRQFSNSRSEMNVSTLELGDSALYLCASSLDPRGTGELFFGEGSRLTVL.

This chain links TRBV19 with TRBJ2-2; weak D call: TRBD1 (6 bases). Germline-derived CDR1 and CDR2 are LNHDA and SQIVND (reference sequence). The CDR3 extends over 17 amino acids. V was pared by 5 bases and J by 2 bases, with 18 bases between. As DNA, the CDR3 is TGTGCCAGTAGTTCCAAACAATACAGGGCTAACACCGGGGAGCTGTTTTTT. Its protein product is CASSSKQYRANTGELFF.

This clone has a single count. The chain links TRBV5-1 to TRBJ2-5, with D perhaps matching TRBD1 (5 bases). The CDR3 contains 14 residues. Per the germline V gene, CDR1 is SGHRS and CDR2 is YFSETQ. The V and J ends lost 2 bases and 2 bases respectively, with 10 bases between them. CDR3 amino acids: CASSLDRKQETQYF. CDR3 DNA: TGCGCCAGCAGCTTAGACAGAAAACAAGAGACCCAGTACTTC.

The gene calls are TRBV21-1 and TRBJ1-5; the table assigns TRBD1, which was not confirmed against the DNA. TRBV21-1 is a pseudogene locus. This CDR3 has 17 amino acids. CDR3 protein: CASSKDSPGQKNQPQHF. CDR3 DNA sequence: TGTGCCAGCAGCAAAGATTCCCCCGGACAGAAGAATCAGCCCCAGCATTTT.

The gene calls are TRBV30 and TRBJ2-3; 8 nucleotides agree with TRBD1. From germline, CDR1 is GTSNPN and CDR2 SVGIG (reference sequence). V lost 7 bases and J lost 5; bases outside the gene matches: 5. The CDR3 runs to 12 residues. The CDR3 region is CAYSGGQDTQYF. In nucleotides, the CDR3 is TGTGCCTACTCAGGGGGCCAAGATACGCAGTATTTT. Filled out from reference TRBV30 and TRBJ2-3, the complete variable domain reads SQTIHQWPATLVQPVGSPLSLECTVEGTSNPNLYWYRQAAGRGLQLLFYSVGIGQISSEVPQNLSASRPQDRQFILSSKKLLLSDSGFYLCAYSGGQDTQYFGPGTRLTVL.

The chain combines TRBV7-9 with TRBJ2-7, with 10 bases fitting TRBD2. The J segment lost 2 bases and the V segment lost 3 bases, leaving 7 bases of the junction unmatched. The CDR3 contains 16 residues. Germline CDR1 SEHNR, CDR2 FQNEAQ (reference sequence). In DNA form, the CDR3 reads TGTGCCAGCAGCTTTAGCCTCGGGACTAGCGCCTACGAGCAGTACTTC. Amino acids: CASSFSLGTSAYEQYF.

The rearrangement links TRBV19 to TRBJ2-2; TRBD2 matches 7 bases. Germline CDR1 LNHDA, CDR2 SQIVND (reference sequence). This CDR3 has 14 amino acids. Germline trimming cut 7 bases from V and 5 bases from J; bases unmatched to any gene: 7. CDR3 sequence (DNA): TGTGCCAGTATGGGGGGGGTTCGAACCGGGGAGCTGTTTTTT. Its protein is CASMGGVRTGELFF.

This chain joins TRBV6-5 and TRBJ1-2, with a possible D match to TRBD1 (6 bases). The V and J ends lost 3 bases and 4 bases respectively, with 15 bases between them. Germline CDR1 reads MNHEY; CDR2 reads SVGAGI. The length of the CDR3 is 15 residues. The CDR3 DNA sequence: TGTGCCAGCAGTTATAGCAGGGGCCCTCGCTATGGCTACACCTTC. It encodes CASSYSRGPRYGYTF.

This chain uses TRBV5-1 with TRBJ1-1; 9 nucleotides match TRBD1. Germline CDR1 SGHRS, CDR2 YFSETQ. Trimming at V came to 7 bases and at J to 6 bases, leaving 7 bases not matched to a gene. The CDR3 runs to 13 residues. In DNA form, the CDR3 reads TGCGCCAGCGTACCGGGACAGGGCGCTGAAGCTTTCTTT. This gives the protein CASVPGQGAEAFF.

As to this clone: The junction and the germline gene differ at one end; a read error may be behind it. The chain joins TRBV7-9 to TRBJ1-1; perhaps TRBD1 as D (6 bases). There are 14 residues in the CDR3. Germline-derived CDR1 and CDR2 are SEHNR and FQNEAQ (reference sequence). This CDR3 is CASSKDSWSTESFF. The CDR3 DNA sequence: TGTGCCAGCAGCAAGGACAGTTGGAGCACTGAATCTTTCTTT.

The chain couples TRBV10-1 to TRBJ2-3; 9 nucleotides line up with TRBD2. Germline CDR1 is WNHNN and CDR2 is SYGVQD (reference sequence). V shed 3 bases and J 8 bases; nucleotides not matched to a gene: 9. CDR3 length: 15 amino acids. CDR3 nucleotides: TGCGCCAGCAGTGAAGGGCTTAGCGGGAGAGGTACGCAGTATTTT. Translating gives CASSEGLSGRGTQYF.

This clone appeared a single time. J is TRBJ1-6 and V is TRBV2; maybe TRBD1 (6 bases). The germline CDR1 and CDR2 sequences are SNHLY and FYNNEI. The V and J ends lost 10 bases and 14 bases respectively, with 27 bases between them. CDR3 size: 15 residues. The CDR3 protein is CATRITGLRREALHF. CDR3 DNA: TGTGCCACCAGAATTACAGGGTTGCGGCGTGAGGCCCTCCACTTT.

J is TRBJ1-5 and V is TRBV5-6; no firm D call. This CDR3 contains 13 residues. V was shortened by 0 bases and J by 4 bases, with 5 bases between the two germline ends. CDR1 is SGHDT, CDR2 YYEEEE, per germline. The CDR3 nucleotides are TGTGCCAGCAGCTTGGGAGTGAATCAGCCCCAGCATTTT. Its protein is CASSLGVNQPQHF.

This chain uses TRBV30 with TRBJ2-5; tentatively, D is TRBD2 (6 bases). The better agreement between TRBJ2-7 and the DNA end casts doubt on the J call. The CDR3 sequence is 13 residues long. Germline V gene lookup returns CDR1 GTSNPN and CDR2 SVGIG (reference sequence). CDR3 bases: TGTGCCTGGAGACGGGACTCACTCTACGAGCAGTACTTC. Protein sequence: CAWRRDSLYEQYF.

CDR3 amino acids: CASGFGGLVRLFF. The CDR3 DNA is TGTGCTAGTGGTTTTGGGGGACTAGTAAGGCTGTTTTTT. The genes are TRBV12-5 and TRBJ2-2, with TRBD2 matching over 8 bases. The CDR3 has 13 residues. Germline CDR1 reads LGHNT; CDR2 reads FRNRAP. V shed 3 bases and J 13 bases; nucleotides not matched to a gene: 7.

CDR3: CATSRDVAGAAQPQHF. The DNA for the CDR3 is TGTGCCACCAGCAGAGATGTAGCGGGGGCCGCCCAGCCCCAGCATTTT. This chain links TRBV15 with TRBJ1-5, with a possible D match to TRBD1 (6 bases). Germline V lookup: CDR1 LNHNV, CDR2 YYDKDF (reference sequence). This CDR3 has 16 residues. Trimming removed 0 bases at V and 7 bases at J, with 16 bases between.

The chain employs TRBV19 and TRBJ1-3; no clear D gene. V lost 3 bases and J lost 4, with 19 bases in between. In germline, CDR1 is LNHDA, CDR2 SQIVND (reference sequence). CDR3 size: 17 residues. The CDR3 bases are TGTGCCAGTAGTATGGCGGCCGGACGGCCGGGAGGAAACACCATATATTTT. Protein: CASSMAAGRPGGNTIYF.